Given below is one T cell receptor beta chain in context. Only in-frame clones appear in the TCRdb table, and some are missing; sequencing was by immunoSEQ multiplex PCR. The table has about 72,000 clones, roughly 90% seen once. V was clipped by 6 bases and J by 4 bases, with 10 bases between them. The CDR3 contains 13 residues. The V gene's germline CDR1 is MNHNS and CDR2 SASEGT. This entry is derived from a study of technical replicates of blood from a handful of donors. V and J are TRBV6-1 and TRBJ1-5, with a possible D match to TRBD1 (5 bases). The receptor was derived from a human donor in good health. Sequenced: T cells isolated from PBMCs. CDR3 coding DNA: TGTGCCAGCAGCAGACAGACAAATCAGCCCCAGCATTTT. This gives the protein CASSRQTNQPQHF.